This T cell receptor beta chain originates from a study of naive and memory T cell subsets. General study points: A few larger clonotypes appeared in naive repertoires, especially CD8, possibly memory cells re-expressing CD45RA.

Two oligonucleotides, mixed equimolar, formed the beta constant-region primer covering TRBC1 and TRBC2. Ligation attached a single-stranded oligonucleotide with a 12-nucleotide UMI and the SP2 primer to the cDNA 3' end. MiXCR, applied by TCRdb to the UMI-ligation and nested PCR reads, yields one record per CDR3 protein. The data hold some 150,000 distinct CDR3 sequences, with over 15% observed a single time. CDR1 and CDR2 (germline): MDHEN, SYDVKM. CDR3 length: 11 residues. Trimming removed 9 bases from V and 5 bases from J, with 10 bases in between. CD4 T cells were positively selected, then CD8 T cells from the CD4-negative fraction. This clonotype appeared a few times. Its specificity is unknown.

This TCR was recovered from a human donor in good health. J is TRBJ1-1 and V is TRBV28, with D perhaps matching TRBD1 (5 bases). The sample was naive CD4+ T cells from blood. The CDR3 coding sequence is TGTGCCAGTACAGGAGAAACTGAAGCTTTCTTT. It codes for CASTGETEAFF.